Here is one TCR beta chain with its context. The target antigen is unknown. Repertoires were generated with immunoSEQ multiplex PCR, while TCRdb's copy carries only in-frame clones and drops some. The sample lists just over 30,000 clones; roughly two thirds were seen once. These data are taken from a study of vaccination effects on CD4 cells after COVID-19. Study background: Each person got two doses of an mRNA SARS-CoV-2 vaccine, BNT162b2 or mRNA-1273. Study-wide findings and caveats: Marked clonal contraction of infection- and vaccine-induced clones was seen late after vaccination.

The V end was cut by 3 bases, the J end by 2 bases, with 5 bases between. Germline V CDR1 and CDR2: KGHSH, LQKENI. The CDR3 length is 13 residues. Antigen-specific CD4+ T cells expanded by the ViraFEST assay with viral peptide pools were then sequenced. Following culture for approximately ten days, CD4+ T cells were isolated. None of these healthy vaccinees had been infected with SARS-CoV-2 before vaccination. Half the medium was swapped for IL-2 medium on days 3 and 7. V is TRBV18 and J is TRBJ1-3; D uncertain. This clonotype was sampled from a human donor who received a COVID-19 vaccine. Sequenced material: CD4+ T cells from PBMCs cultured with HCoV-229E spike peptides, taken before COVID-19 vaccination. This CDR3 reads CASSPGAGNTIYF. CDR3 nucleotides: TGTGCCAGCTCACCTGGGGCTGGAAACACCATATATTTT.